Listed below are T cell receptor beta chains from one sample, sequenced in a study of blood T cell repertoires in COVID-19. Libraries were prepared by immunoSEQ multiplex PCR; TCRdb keeps only in-frame clonotypes and omits some of them. The sample consists of 15,000 to 16,000 clones, roughly three quarters of them appearing once. Sequences were obtained from peripheral blood. These TCRs come from a man aged 70-80 years with active or convalescent COVID-19. Both conserved end residues are part of each CDR3. The D gene is left open where the match is weak. Where a row states a size, it is once, few, many or the class of an expanded clone; other rows omit it.

d_call clone_size j_call v_call cdr3_nt cdr3_aa
TRBD1 few TRBJ2-1 TRBV5-3 TGTGCCAGAAGCTTGGGGGGGACAGGTCGAGACAATGAGCAGTTCTTC CARSLGGTGRDNEQFF
TRBD1 NA TRBJ1-2 TRBV27 TGTGCCAGCAGTCCCGGGACAGGGGGCTCTGGGGGCGGCTACACCTTC CASSPGTGGSGGGYTF
NA NA TRBJ2-7 TRBV15 TGTGCCACCTCGGTCCTTAAGCGCCCCTCCTACGAGCAGTACTTC CATSVLKRPSYEQYF
NA once TRBJ2-5 TRBV3-1/TRBV3-2 TGTGCCAGCAGCCAAGCCTATGGGGGGGAGACCCAGTACTTC CASSQAYGGETQYF
NA NA TRBJ1-2 TRBV5-6 TGTGCCAGCAGCTTTCAAAAGGGGGATGGCTACACCTTC CASSFQKGDGYTF
NA NA TRBJ2-5 TRBV6-5 TGTGCCAGCATAGGGGCGGACCAAGAGACCCAGTACTTC CASIGADQETQYF
NA NA TRBJ1-3 TRBV3-1/TRBV3-2 TGTGCCAGCAGCCAAGAACTAACCCTATCTGGAAACACCATATATTTT CASSQELTLSGNTIYF
TRBD2 few TRBJ2-3 TRBV2 TGTGCCAGCAGGGAGACGGGACTAGCGACAGATACGCAGTATTTT CASRETGLATDTQYF
TRBD1 NA TRBJ1-1 TRBV10-1 TGCGCCAGCAGTGTGTCCAGGGGGCGAAACACTGAAGCTTTCTTT CASSVSRGRNTEAFF
NA NA TRBJ2-5 TRBV2 TGTGCCAGCAGGGATACAGGGATTAGAGAGACCCAGTACTTC CASRDTGIRETQYF
TRBD1 NA TRBJ1-5 TRBV7-9 TGTGCCAGCAGCTCTGACAGGGGAAGTATGGAGCCCCAGCATTTT CASSSDRGSMEPQHF
TRBD2 NA TRBJ2-3 TRBV5-4 TGTGCCAGCAGCTCCCTAGCGGACACAGATACGCAGTATTTT CASSSLADTDTQYF
NA NA TRBJ1-1 TRBV5-1 TGCGCCAGCAGCCCGGGGGGGGTCCATCCGGGGGCTGAAGCTTTCTTT CASSPGGVHPGAEAFF
NA NA TRBJ1-1 TRBV19 TGTGCCAGTATCCTAGGACAGAAGGGCACTGAAGCTTTCTTT CASILGQKGTEAFF
NA NA TRBJ2-2 TRBV7-8 TGTGCCAGCAGCTCCAGGTACCCCGGGGAGCTGTTTTTT CASSSRYPGELFF
TRBD2 NA TRBJ2-5 TRBV19 TGTGCCAGTAGCCGCGGGGGAGAGGAGACCCAGTACTTC CASSRGGEETQYF
NA NA TRBJ1-1 TRBV2 TGTGCCAGTTTCAGGGAGAACACTGAAGCTTTCTTT CASFRENTEAFF
TRBD2 NA TRBJ2-7 TRBV2 TGTGCCAGTATTGCCGGGACTAGTAATTACGAGCAGTACTTC CASIAGTSNYEQYF
TRBD1 NA TRBJ2-5 TRBV5-1 TGCGCCAGCAGCCTCGCGGGGACAGGGGAAGAGACCCAGTACTTC CASSLAGTGEETQYF
TRBD1 NA TRBJ2-5 TRBV19 TGTGCCAGTAGTGCCCAGACAGGGCCAGAGACCCAGTACTTC CASSAQTGPETQYF
NA NA TRBJ2-3 TRBV5-1 TGCGCCAGCAGCATGGAAGGCGGGCCAGATACGCAGTATTTT CASSMEGGPDTQYF
TRBD2 NA TRBJ2-7 TRBV7-2 TGTGCCAGCAGCTCGGGACTAGCGGGAGAGCAGTACTTC CASSSGLAGEQYF
TRBD2 NA TRBJ2-7 TRBV28 TGTGCCAGCTGTTTTACGGGGGGAAACTACGAGCAGTACTTC CASCFTGGNYEQYF
NA NA TRBJ2-1 TRBV27 TGTGCCAGAGGACAGCGGCCGGGAACCTTCAATGAGCAGTTCTTC CARGQRPGTFNEQFF
TRBD1 NA TRBJ2-3 TRBV7-7 TGTGCTAGCAGCCCGACAGGGGCAGCAGATACGCAGTATTTT CASSPTGAADTQYF
NA NA TRBJ1-4 TRBV21-1 TGTGCCAGCAGCCCTTCGAAGGGGTTTAATGAAAAACTGTTTTTT CASSPSKGFNEKLFF